This passage covers 28 T cell receptor beta chains from one sample sequenced in a study of T cell responses to AZD1222 COVID-19 vaccine. The assay was immunoSEQ multiplex PCR, and TCRdb's table has in-frame clones only and misses some. The sample lists about 160,000 clones; approximately 90% were seen once. The specimen comprised peripheral blood, sampled on day 0 of AZD1222 vaccination. The receptors originated from an adult in good health.

This sequence joins TRBV19 and TRBJ1-2; 9 bases are shared with TRBD1. This CDR3 region has 15 residues. The V and J ends lost 6 bases and 4 bases, in that order; junction bases with no gene match: 9. CDR1 is LNHDA, CDR2 SQIVND, per germline (reference sequence). The CDR3 coding sequence is TGTGCCAGTAGGGAAACCGGGACAGGGTCCTATGGCTACACCTTC. Its translation: CASRETGTGSYGYTF.

The chain has TRBV5-1 and TRBJ2-2; D ambiguous. In germline, CDR1 is SGHRS, CDR2 YFSETQ. This CDR3 comprises 15 residues. V was shortened by 0 bases and J by 4 bases, with 10 bases between the two germline ends. The CDR3 loop is CASSLGQSGTGELFF. The CDR3 bases are TGCGCCAGCAGCTTGGGTCAATCGGGCACCGGGGAGCTGTTTTTT.

This chain links TRBV6-5 with TRBJ1-5; TRBD1 might be the D (6 bases). CDR3 size: 14 residues. Germline CDR1 and CDR2: MNHEY and SVGAGI. The germline V and J ends were trimmed by 0 bases and 5 bases, with 8 bases remaining between them. The CDR3 reads CASSYSGGHQPQHF. Written as DNA, the CDR3 is TGTGCCAGCAGTTACTCGGGGGGGCATCAGCCCCAGCATTTT.

Only one count was recorded for this clone. This chain connects TRBV2 to TRBJ1-6; 7 bases match TRBD1. The trim removed 4 bases at V and 0 bases at J, leaving 3 bases unmatched. The germline V gene has CDR1 SNHLY and CDR2 FYNNEI. The CDR3 length is 16 residues. The CDR3 is CASSATGSSYNSPLHF. The CDR3 bases are TGTGCCAGCAGTGCGACAGGGAGCTCCTATAATTCACCCCTCCACTTT. The entire variable domain, with the rest obtained from reference TRBV2 and TRBJ1-6, is as follows: EPEVTQTPSHQVTQMGQEVILRCVPISNHLYFYWYRQILGQKVEFLVSFYNNEISEKSEIFDDQFSVERPDGSNFTLKIRSTKLEDSAMYFCASSATGSSYNSPLHFGNGTRLTVT.

The V gene is TRBV27, the J gene TRBJ1-4; TRBD1 matches at 8 bases. Germline trimming cut 5 bases from V and 8 bases from J; bases unmatched to any gene: 13. The CDR3 covers 16 residues. From germline, CDR1 is MNHEY and CDR2 SMNVEV (reference sequence). DNA for the CDR3: TGTGCCAGCAGTCCTCACCCGCTCGCAGGGGGCGAAAAACTGTTTTTT. This codes for CASSPHPLAGGEKLFF.

The V and J genes are TRBV11-2 and TRBJ2-5; D remains unclear. Trimming took 5 bases from V and 5 from J, leaving 12 bases between them. The CDR3 is 13 amino acids. Germline assignment: CDR1 SGHAT and CDR2 FQNNGV. CDR3 protein: CASSRVPRETQYF. In DNA form, the CDR3 reads TGTGCCAGCAGCCGGGTCCCGAGGGAGACCCAGTACTTC.

This sequence joins TRBV7-6 and TRBJ1-3; D is perhaps TRBD1 (6 bases). Per germline, CDR1 SGHVS and CDR2 FNYEAQ. V was shortened by 6 bases and J by 3 bases, with 15 bases between the two germline ends. The CDR3 is made up of 15 amino acids. The CDR3 region is CASSRTASFGNTIYF. The CDR3 DNA sequence: TGTGCCAGCAGTCGGACAGCGTCGTTTGGAAACACCATATATTTT.

This chain uses TRBV18 with TRBJ1-1; D not certain. The CDR3 extends over 14 amino acids. Trimming pared 3 bases from V and 5 bases from J, leaving 13 bases between. Looked up from germline, CDR1 is KGHSH and CDR2 is LQKENI. CDR3 protein: CASSPDLSGTEAFF. CDR3 DNA sequence: TGTGCCAGCTCACCGGATCTTAGTGGGACTGAAGCTTTCTTT.

The V and J genes are TRBV7-8 and TRBJ2-5; D possibly corresponds to TRBD1 (5 bases). CDR1 and CDR2 from the germline V gene are SGHVS and FQNEAQ. The V end was cut by 4 bases, the J end by 1 base, with 10 bases between. The CDR3 totals 14 residues. The DNA of the CDR3 is TGTGCCAGCAGCTCCCGACAGAGCCAAGAGACCCAGTACTTC. This codes for CASSSRQSQETQYF.

This chain joins TRBV14 and TRBJ2-5; D gene ambiguous. CDR1 is SGHDN, CDR2 FVKESK, per germline. The CDR3 spans 14 residues. V was trimmed by 3 bases and J by 5 bases, leaving 13 bases between them. The CDR3 bases are TGTGCCAGCAGCCATGGGGTTTTGGTGGAGACCCAGTACTTC. It codes for CASSHGVLVETQYF.

The chain has TRBV12-3 or TRBV12-4 and TRBJ2-2; D gene uncertain. This CDR3 is built from 13 residues. The V and J ends lost 4 bases and 4 bases respectively, with 7 bases between them. The CDR3 is CASSSIITGELFF. The CDR3 bases are TGTGCCAGCAGTTCAATTATCACCGGGGAGCTGTTTTTT.

The V and J genes are TRBV9 and TRBJ1-3, with 7 bases matching TRBD1. Germline lookup yields CDR1 SGDLS and CDR2 YYNGEE. The CDR3 extends over 15 amino acids. Germline trimming cut 4 bases from V and 1 base from J; bases unmatched to any gene: 5. The DNA for the CDR3 is TGTGCCAGCAGCAAACAGACAGGGTCTGGAAACACCATATATTTT. Encoded protein: CASSKQTGSGNTIYF.

The gene calls are TRBV11-2 and TRBJ2-7, with D perhaps assigned TRBD1 or TRBD2 (5 bases each). The CDR3 contains 14 residues. The ends were cut back, 1 base at V and 5 bases at J, with 12 bases in the middle. Germline CDR1 reads SGHAT; CDR2 reads FQNNGV. CDR3 sequence reads: CASSLGGGPDEQYF. Here the CDR3 DNA reads TGTGCCAGCAGCTTAGGGGGCGGGCCCGACGAGCAGTACTTC.

The rearrangement joins TRBV7-2 to TRBJ1-2, with TRBD1 matching 11 bases. V gave up 6 bases and J gave up 8 bases; unmatched junction bases: 8. CDR3 length: 14 amino acids. CDR1 is SGHTA and CDR2 is FQGNSA in the germline V gene. CDR3 nucleotides: TGTGCCAGCAGTCAAGGACAGGGGGCGGGAGGCTACACCTTC. It codes for CASSQGQGAGGYTF.

The rearrangement joins TRBV4-3 to TRBJ2-3; D is unresolved. V was trimmed by 3 bases and J by 5 bases, leaving 9 bases between them. There are 13 residues in the CDR3. Germline CDR1 LGHNA, CDR2 YSLEER. The DNA of the CDR3 is TGCGCCAGCAGCCAGACGCAAGAAGATACGCAGTATTTT. This codes for CASSQTQEDTQYF.

The chain links TRBV18 to TRBJ1-1; D gene uncertain. This CDR3 has 13 residues. Trimming removed 2 bases from V and 7 bases from J, with 11 bases in between. Germline V gives CDR1 KGHSH, CDR2 LQKENI. CDR3 amino acids: CASSPSIAVEAFF. DNA of the CDR3: TGTGCCAGCTCACCATCAATCGCAGTTGAAGCTTTCTTT.

The chain combines TRBV29-1 with TRBJ2-7; D is unclear. This CDR3 spans 11 amino acids. Germline CDR1 SQVTM, CDR2 ANQGSEA. V dropped 6 bases and J dropped 2 bases, with 8 bases sitting between them. The CDR3 loop is CSVLGTYEQYF. As DNA, the CDR3 is TGCAGCGTGTTGGGGACCTACGAGCAGTACTTC.

The CDR3 is CASSLTAATNEKLFF. CDR3 in DNA: TGTGCCAGCAGCTTGACCGCCGCAACTAATGAAAAACTGTTTTTT. The chain links TRBV9 to TRBJ1-4; D uncertain. Germline values: CDR1 SGDLS, CDR2 YYNGEE. V lost 4 bases to trimming and J lost 0 bases, with 10 bases between them. The CDR3 contains 15 residues.

This chain uses TRBV4-3 with TRBJ1-2, with 10 bases lining up with TRBD1. The CDR3 totals 13 residues. Germline V gives CDR1 LGHNA, CDR2 YSLEER. The ends lost 8 bases at V and 14 bases at J; junction bases unmatched: 14. CDR3 in amino acids: CASGDRGPDPLTF. In DNA, the CDR3 is TGCGCCAGCGGAGACAGGGGGCCGGACCCCTTAACCTTC.

The V gene is TRBV28, the J gene TRBJ1-1, with D tentatively TRBD1 (5 bases). The germline gives CDR1 MDHEN, CDR2 SYDVKM. The CDR3 is made up of 11 amino acids. The germline V and J ends were trimmed by 8 bases and 4 bases, with 8 bases remaining between them. CDR3 loop: CASRGGTEAFF. In DNA form, the CDR3 reads TGTGCCAGCCGCGGGGGCACTGAAGCTTTCTTT.

V usage is TRBV5-1 and J usage is TRBJ2-1, with TRBD1 as a possible D gene (7 bases). The CDR3 runs 15 residues. The V and J ends lost 4 bases and 9 bases respectively, with 20 bases between them. Germline V lookup: CDR1 SGHRS, CDR2 YFSETQ. The CDR3 protein is CASSLRQGGMSEQFF. CDR3 nucleotide sequence: TGCGCCAGCAGCCTAAGACAGGGAGGCATGAGTGAGCAGTTCTTC.

This chain links TRBV9 with TRBJ2-3; D not resolved. V dropped 3 bases and J dropped 1 base, with 12 bases sitting between them. The CDR3 has 15 residues. CDR1 and CDR2 (germline): SGDLS, YYNGEE. The CDR3 nucleotides are TGTGCCAGCAGCGCGACGTTAAGCGGCACAGATACGCAGTATTTT. The encoded protein is CASSATLSGTDTQYF.

V and J are TRBV5-4 and TRBJ2-4; D is undetermined. The ends were cut back, 6 bases at V and 0 bases at J, with 16 bases in the middle. This CDR3 comprises 16 residues. Germline-derived CDR1 and CDR2 are SGHNT and YYREEE (reference sequence). CDR3 nucleotides: TGTGCCAGCACCATCGATTTGGGCGGAGCCAAAAACATTCAGTACTTC. Its translation is CASTIDLGGAKNIQYF. The entire variable domain, with the rest obtained from reference TRBV5-4 and TRBJ2-4, is as follows: ETGVTQSPTHLIKTRGQQVTLRCSSQSGHNTVSWYQQALGQGPQFIFQYYREEENGRGNFPPRFSGLQFPNYSSELNVNALELDDSALYLCASTIDLGGAKNIQYFGAGTRLSVL.

The chain uses TRBV19 and TRBJ1-6, with D possibly being TRBD1 (5 bases). CDR1 LNHDA and CDR2 SQIVND come from the germline V gene (reference sequence). The CDR3 contains 14 residues. V lost 7 bases and J 7 bases, leaving 14 bases between the germline ends. The CDR3 region is CASTPGGVNSPLHF. CDR3 sequence (DNA): TGTGCCAGTACCCCTGGGGGGGTAAATTCACCCCTCCACTTT.

The chain employs TRBV7-9 and TRBJ2-1, with a weak D call TRBD1 (6 bases). Looked up from germline, CDR1 is SEHNR and CDR2 is FQNEAQ (reference sequence). CDR3 length equals 14 residues. The germline V and J ends were trimmed by 1 base and 6 bases, with 10 bases remaining between them. The DNA of the CDR3 is TGTGCCAGCAGCTTAGGTGGGGGCCTCAATGAGCAGTTCTTC. Protein sequence: CASSLGGGLNEQFF.

The chain is built from TRBV3-1 (or the pseudogene TRBV3-2) and TRBJ2-2, with 8 bases matching TRBD2. V was pared by 1 base and J by 5 bases, with 6 bases of the junction left unmatched. The CDR3 runs 16 residues. Germline-derived CDR1 and CDR2 are LGHDT and YNNKEL (reference sequence). CDR3 sequence: CASSQAHGRETGELFF. CDR3 nucleotide sequence: TGTGCCAGCAGCCAAGCTCACGGGAGGGAGACCGGGGAGCTGTTTTTT.

J is TRBJ2-5 and V is TRBV6-5; D is undetermined. V was shortened by 6 bases and J by 0 bases, with 2 bases between the two germline ends. This CDR3 region has 11 residues. Germline CDR1 is MNHEY and CDR2 is SVGAGI. The CDR3 sequence: CASRHQETQYF. CDR3 nucleotides: TGTGCCAGCAGACACCAAGAGACCCAGTACTTC.

The rearrangement links TRBV7-6 to TRBJ1-3; no definite D call. V was cut by 2 bases and J by 0 bases, with 11 bases left in between. CDR3 length equals 16 residues. The germline gives CDR1 SGHVS, CDR2 FNYEAQ. The DNA of the CDR3 is TGTGCCAGCAGCTTAAACCCTAGTGGCTCTGGAAACACCATATATTTT. Amino acid sequence: CASSLNPSGSGNTIYF.